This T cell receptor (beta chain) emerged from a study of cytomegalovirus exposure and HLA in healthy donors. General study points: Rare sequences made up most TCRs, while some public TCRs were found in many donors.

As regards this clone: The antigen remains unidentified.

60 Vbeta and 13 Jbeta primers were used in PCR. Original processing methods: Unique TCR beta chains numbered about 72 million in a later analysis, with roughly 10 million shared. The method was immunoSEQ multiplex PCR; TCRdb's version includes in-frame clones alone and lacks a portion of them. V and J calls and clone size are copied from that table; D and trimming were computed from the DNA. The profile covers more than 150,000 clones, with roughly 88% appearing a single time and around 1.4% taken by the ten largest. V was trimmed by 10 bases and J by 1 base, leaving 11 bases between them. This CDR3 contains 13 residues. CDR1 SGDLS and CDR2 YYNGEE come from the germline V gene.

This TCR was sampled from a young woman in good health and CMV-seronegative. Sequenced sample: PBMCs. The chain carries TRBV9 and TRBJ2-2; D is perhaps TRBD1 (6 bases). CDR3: CASGTQNTGELFF. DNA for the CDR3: TGTGCCTCCGGGACACAGAACACCGGGGAGCTGTTTTTT. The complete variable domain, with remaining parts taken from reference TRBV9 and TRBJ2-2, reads DSGVTQTPKHLITATGQRVTLRCSPRSGDLSVYWYQQSLDQGLQFLIQYYNGEERAKGNILERFSAQQFPDLHSELNLSSLELGDSALYFCASGTQNTGELFFGEGSRLTVL.